Included here is one TCR beta chain sequence, with context. The antigen remains undetermined. This CDR3 contains 13 residues. Germline V gene data show CDR1 as GTSNPN and CDR2 as SVGIG (reference sequence). The V end lost 4 bases, the J end lost 0 bases, and 9 bases lay between the germline ends. The data were taken from a study of beta chain features in type 1 diabetes. Study as a whole: Cell yields, gender and age were similar in healthy donors and patients. General study results and limits: Cells carrying high TCR expression could end up over-represented when cDNA is sequenced.

The investigators reverse transcribed all of the isolated RNA, so they sequenced expressed TCRB transcripts. Reads from naive, central memory and regulatory T cell samples averaged about 3.9 million. Method: immunoSEQ multiplex PCR; TCRdb's copy keeps in-frame clones and lacks some. Among 150,000 to 190,000 clones listed, roughly 11% were seen once. Sequenced: central memory CD4+ T cells from blood. This sequence was found in a man aged 18 to 29 in good health. J is TRBJ1-1 and V is TRBV30; D is ambiguous. This CDR3 is CAWTRTVNTEAFF. CDR3 DNA: TGTGCCTGGACGAGGACGGTGAACACTGAAGCTTTCTTT.